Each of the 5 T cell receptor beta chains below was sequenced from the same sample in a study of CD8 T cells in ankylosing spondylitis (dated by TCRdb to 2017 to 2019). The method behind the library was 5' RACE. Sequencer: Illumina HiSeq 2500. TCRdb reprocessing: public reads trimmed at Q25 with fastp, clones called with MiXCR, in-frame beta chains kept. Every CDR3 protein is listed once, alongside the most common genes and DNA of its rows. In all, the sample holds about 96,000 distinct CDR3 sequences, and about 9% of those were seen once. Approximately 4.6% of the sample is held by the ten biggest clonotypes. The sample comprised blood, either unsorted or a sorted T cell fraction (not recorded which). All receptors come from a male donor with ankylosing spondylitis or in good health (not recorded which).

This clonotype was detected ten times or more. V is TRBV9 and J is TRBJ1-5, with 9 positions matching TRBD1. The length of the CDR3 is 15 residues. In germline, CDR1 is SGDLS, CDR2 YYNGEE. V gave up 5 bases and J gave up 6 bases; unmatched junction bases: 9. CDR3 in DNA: TGTGCCAGCAGTGGAGGGACAGGGATTAGTCAGCCCCAGCATTTT. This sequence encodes CASSGGTGISQPQHF.

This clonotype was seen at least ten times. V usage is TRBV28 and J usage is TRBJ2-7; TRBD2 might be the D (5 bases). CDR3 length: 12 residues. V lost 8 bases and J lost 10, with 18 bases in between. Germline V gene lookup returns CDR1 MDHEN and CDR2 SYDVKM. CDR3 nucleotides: TGTGCCAGCGCCGAAGGGAGCGGCGGACAGTACTTC. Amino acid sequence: CASAEGSGGQYF. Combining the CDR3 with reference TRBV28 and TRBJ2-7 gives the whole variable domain DVKVTQSSRYLVKRTGEKVFLECVQDMDHENMFWYRQDPGLGLRLIYFSYDVKMKEKGDIPEGYSVSREKKERFSLILESASTNQTSMYLCASAEGSGGQYFGPGTRLTVT.

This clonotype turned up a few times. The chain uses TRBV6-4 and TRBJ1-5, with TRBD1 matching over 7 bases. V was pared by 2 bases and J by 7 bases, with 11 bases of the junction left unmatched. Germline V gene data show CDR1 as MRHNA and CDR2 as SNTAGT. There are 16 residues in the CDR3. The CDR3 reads CASSDGGTGVRQPQHF. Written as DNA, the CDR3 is TGTGCCAGCAGTGACGGGGGAACAGGGGTCCGACAGCCCCAGCATTTT.

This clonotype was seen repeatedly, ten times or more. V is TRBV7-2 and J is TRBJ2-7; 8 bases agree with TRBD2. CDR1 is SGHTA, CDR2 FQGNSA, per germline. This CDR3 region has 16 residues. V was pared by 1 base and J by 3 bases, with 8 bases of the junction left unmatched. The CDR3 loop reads CASSLGPGGLVYEQYF. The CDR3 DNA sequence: TGTGCCAGCAGCTTAGGACCGGGGGGGTTGGTCTACGAGCAGTACTTC.

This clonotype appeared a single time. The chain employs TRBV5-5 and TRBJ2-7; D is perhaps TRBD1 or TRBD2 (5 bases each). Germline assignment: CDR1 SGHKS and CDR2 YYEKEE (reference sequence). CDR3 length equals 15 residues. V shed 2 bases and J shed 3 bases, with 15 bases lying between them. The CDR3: CASSFAGTGIYEQYF. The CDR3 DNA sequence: TGTGCCAGCAGCTTCGCCGGGACCGGCATCTACGAGCAGTACTTC.